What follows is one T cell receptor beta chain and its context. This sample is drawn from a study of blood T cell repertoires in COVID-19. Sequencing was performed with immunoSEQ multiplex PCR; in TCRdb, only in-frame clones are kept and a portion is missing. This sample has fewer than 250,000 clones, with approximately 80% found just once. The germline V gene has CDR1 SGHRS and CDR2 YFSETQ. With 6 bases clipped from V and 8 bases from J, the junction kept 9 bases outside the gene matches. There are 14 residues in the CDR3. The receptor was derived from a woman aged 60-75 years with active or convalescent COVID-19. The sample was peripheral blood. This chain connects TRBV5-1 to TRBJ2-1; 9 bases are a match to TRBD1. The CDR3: CASTELQGAHEQFF. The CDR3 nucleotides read TGCGCCAGCACAGAATTACAGGGGGCGCATGAGCAGTTCTTC.